Presented here are 10 T cell receptor beta chains from one specimen sequenced in a study of T cells after posttransplantation cyclophosphamide (dated by TCRdb to 2015 to 2016). The method behind the library was the immunoSEQ multiplex PCR assay. Here the immuneACCESS table is served through TCRdb, limited to in-frame sequences with V and J called. Missing clones are a known gap in these copies; in checked studies unresolved V genes cover under half, and the rest lacks a known reason. The sample table holds 50,000 to 60,000 clones, of which 90% to 95% were seen once. The top ten clonotypes cover roughly 3.1% of the sample. Sequencing was done on a sample of PBMCs. These receptors were collected from a woman aged 25-40 years in good health and a related stem cell transplant donor.

This sequence joins TRBV5-4 and TRBJ1-1; 8 bases align to TRBD1. The CDR3 covers 14 residues. Germline assignment: CDR1 SGHNT and CDR2 YYREEE (reference sequence). With V trimmed by 10 bases and J by 5 bases, 13 bases remained unmatched. CDR3 nucleotide sequence: TGTGCCTTTTCACCAGGGGGCGGAGGGACTGAAGCTTTCTTT. This encodes CAFSPGGGGTEAFF. The complete variable domain, with remaining parts taken from reference TRBV5-4 and TRBJ1-1, reads ETGVTQSPTHLIKTRGQQVTLRCSSQSGHNTVSWYQQALGQGPQFIFQYYREEENGRGNFPPRFSGLQFPNYSSELNVNALELDDSALYLCAFSPGGGGTEAFFGQGTRLTVV.

The chain employs TRBV27 and TRBJ2-3; TRBD2 aligns across 16 bases. Germline CDR1 reads MNHEY; CDR2 reads SMNVEV (reference sequence). This CDR3 comprises 15 residues. With 6 bases clipped from V and 14 bases from J, the junction kept 11 bases outside the gene matches. CDR3 in amino acids: CASSSRGLAGGPWYF. The DNA for the CDR3 is TGTGCCAGCAGCTCTCGGGGACTAGCGGGGGGGCCATGGTATTTT.

This clone came up a few times. The V gene is TRBV9, the J gene TRBJ1-2; D remains ambiguous. Germline V gene sequence: CDR1 SGDLS, CDR2 YYNGEE. The CDR3 consists of 13 residues. V was cut by 0 bases and J by 3 bases, with 6 bases left in between. CDR3 DNA: TGTGCCAGCAGCGTAGTGGAGGACTATGGCTACACCTTC. This encodes CASSVVEDYGYTF.

This chain joins TRBV4-2 and TRBJ2-2, with 12 positions matching TRBD1. This CDR3 contains 16 residues. Trimming at V came to 3 bases and at J to 4 bases, leaving 3 bases not matched to a gene. Germline V CDR1 and CDR2: LGHNA, YNFKEQ. The CDR3 reads CASSQGQGAGTGELFF. The CDR3 DNA reads TGTGCCAGCAGCCAGGGACAGGGGGCAGGCACCGGGGAGCTGTTTTTT.

The rearrangement links TRBV29-1 to TRBJ1-2, with D unclear. V was cut by 5 bases and J by 4 bases, with 11 bases left in between. Germline values: CDR1 SQVTM, CDR2 ANQGSEA. This CDR3 comprises 12 residues. The CDR3 loop reads CSVQDFSYGYTF. The CDR3 nucleotides are TGCAGCGTTCAGGATTTCTCCTATGGCTACACCTTC.

This chain links TRBV30 with TRBJ1-3; D gene ambiguous. There are 13 residues in the CDR3. Trimming removed 0 bases at V and 3 bases at J, with 6 bases between. Germline CDR1 reads GTSNPN; CDR2 reads SVGIG (reference sequence). CDR3 residues: CAWSVAGGNTIYF. The CDR3 coding sequence is TGTGCCTGGAGTGTAGCAGGTGGAAACACCATATATTTT.

V and J are TRBV5-1 and TRBJ1-2; D may be TRBD1 (6 bases). Trimming removed 4 bases at V and 4 bases at J, with 20 bases between. Germline CDR1 reads SGHRS; CDR2 reads YFSETQ. There are 16 residues in the CDR3. The CDR3 reads CASSLLPGEDSYGYTF. The DNA of the CDR3 is TGCGCCAGCAGCCTACTACCAGGGGAAGATAGCTATGGCTACACCTTC.

This chain uses TRBV9 with TRBJ2-5; TRBD2 matches at 10 bases. Germline V gives CDR1 SGDLS, CDR2 YYNGEE. With 4 bases clipped from V and 0 bases from J, the junction kept 9 bases outside the gene matches. CDR3 size: 17 residues. The CDR3 coding sequence is TGTGCCAGCAGCCCCATTCTAGCGGGGGCAAACCAAGAGACCCAGTACTTC. This translates into CASSPILAGANQETQYF.

The chain carries TRBV15 and TRBJ1-1, with TRBD1 matching over 9 bases. The CDR3 loop spans 18 amino acids. Germline CDR1 is LNHNV and CDR2 is YYDKDF (reference sequence). V lost 1 base to trimming and J lost 1 base; unmatched junction nucleotides: 10. In DNA, the CDR3 is TGTGCCACCAGCAGAGGGGAGTCCAGGACAGGGGCGAACACTGAAGCTTTCTTT. Translating gives CATSRGESRTGANTEAFF.

V usage is TRBV6-5 and J usage is TRBJ2-5, with 7 bases that match TRBD2. V shed 9 bases, J shed 4 bases, and the junction held 11 bases outside the gene matches. Per the germline V gene, CDR1 is MNHEY and CDR2 is SVGAGI. CDR3 length equals 14 residues. Here the CDR3 reads CASRPQPSGETQYF. The CDR3 region has the DNA TGTGCCAGTAGACCTCAACCTAGCGGAGAGACCCAGTACTTC.